These 18 T cell receptor beta chains came from one sample sequenced in a study of response to subunit inactivated influenza vaccine. TCRdb processed the RT-PCR reads anew with MiXCR; each CDR3 protein has one entry. The sample holds about 780,000 distinct CDR3 sequences; less than 20% are singletons and the top ten take under 13%. The material was PBMCs from blood, obtained roughly 5 days after vaccination. These receptors were obtained from a man in his fifties who received an inactivated influenza vaccine.

This clonotype has at least ten counts. The genes are TRBV7-7 and TRBJ2-5; 13 bases are shared with TRBD2. Germline CDR1 reads SSHAT; CDR2 reads FNYEAQ (reference sequence). The J segment lost 5 bases and the V segment lost 5 bases, leaving 8 bases of the junction unmatched. The CDR3 has 16 residues. The CDR3 is CASSPATTSGRETQYF. Written as DNA, the CDR3 is TGTGCCAGCAGCCCCGCGACGACTAGCGGGAGGGAGACCCAGTACTTC.

This clonotype appeared a few times. The chain recombines TRBV10-3 with TRBJ2-1; TRBD2 matches 8 bases. Per germline, CDR1 ENHRY and CDR2 SYGVKD. The CDR3 extends over 17 amino acids. V lost 5 bases and J lost 7; bases outside the gene matches: 16. The CDR3 nucleotides read TGTGCCATCAGTCCCGGGAGGGCCCGTGGTACTGGGAATGAGCAGTTCTTC. Translating it yields CAISPGRARGTGNEQFF.

This clonotype has ten or more counts. The chain recombines TRBV20-1 with TRBJ2-4; D may be TRBD1 or TRBD2 (5 bases each). Germline loops: CDR1 DFQATT, CDR2 SNEGSKA (reference sequence). The CDR3 runs to 14 residues. V gave up 3 bases and J gave up 0 bases, with 9 bases separating them. This CDR3 reads CSASRGEAKNIQYF. CDR3 bases: TGCAGTGCTAGTAGGGGAGAAGCCAAAAACATTCAGTACTTC.

This clonotype was counted only a few times. The chain employs TRBV15 and TRBJ2-1; 9 nucleotides line up with TRBD2. CDR3 size: 15 residues. V dropped 0 bases and J dropped 7; count of bases not matched to a gene: 4. Germline-derived CDR1 and CDR2 are LNHNV and YYDKDF (reference sequence). The CDR3 sequence is CATSRERLAENEQFF. The CDR3 DNA sequence: TGTGCCACCAGCAGAGAGCGACTAGCGGAGAATGAGCAGTTCTTC.

This clonotype was seen repeatedly, ten times or more. The chain is built from TRBV5-6 and TRBJ2-1, with 12 bases fitting TRBD2. Germline loops: CDR1 SGHDT, CDR2 YYEEEE. V dropped 4 bases and J dropped 8; count of bases not matched to a gene: 4. This CDR3 has 14 residues. The CDR3 loop reads CASSGLAGWDEQFF. CDR3 in DNA: TGTGCCAGCAGCGGACTAGCGGGGTGGGATGAGCAGTTCTTC.

A word on this clonotype: Since the CDR3 does not end with the conserved phenylalanine or tryptophan, this likely comes from a read error. This chain joins TRBV29-1 and TRBJ1-5; the D gene is possibly TRBD1 (5 bases). The CDR3 runs 12 residues. CDR1 and CDR2 from the germline V gene are SQVTM and ANQGSEA. V was shortened by 5 bases and J by 5 bases, with 10 bases between the two germline ends. The DNA for the CDR3 is TGCAGCGTTAGGGGAGCCGATCAGCCCCAGCATATT. It translates to CSVRGADQPQHI.

This clonotype was detected only a few times. The V call is TRBV24-1, the J call TRBJ2-5, with TRBD1 matching over 10 bases. Germline-derived CDR1 and CDR2 are KGHDR and SFDVKD. This CDR3 comprises 14 residues. V lost 5 bases, J lost 2 bases, and 1 base stayed unmatched. This CDR3 reads CATSGTGGQETQYF. The DNA for the CDR3 is TGTGCCACCAGTGGGACAGGGGGACAAGAGACCCAGTACTTC.

V usage is TRBV24-1 and J usage is TRBJ2-2; D might be TRBD1 (6 bases). In germline, CDR1 is KGHDR, CDR2 SFDVKD. V shed 3 bases and J shed 6 bases, with 13 bases lying between them. The CDR3 runs to 15 residues. CDR3 in DNA: TGTGCCACCAGTGATACCACAGGGTACGCCGGGGAGCTGTTTTTT. This encodes CATSDTTGYAGELFF.

The chain links TRBV9 to TRBJ2-7; 7 bases are a match to TRBD1. CDR3 length: 15 residues. Per germline, CDR1 SGDLS and CDR2 YYNGEE. The V and J ends lost 0 bases and 2 bases, in that order; junction bases with no gene match: 5. Here the CDR3 DNA reads TGTGCCAGCAGCGTAGGACAGGGCTTGACCTACGAGCAGTACTTC. This codes for CASSVGQGLTYEQYF.

The chain uses TRBV5-1 and TRBJ2-7; 7 bases agree with TRBD2. V dropped 4 bases and J dropped 1; count of bases not matched to a gene: 8. This CDR3 is built from 15 residues. In germline, CDR1 is SGHRS, CDR2 YFSETQ. The CDR3, as DNA: TGCGCCAGCAGCCTAAGCCGGGGGGTTTCCTACGAGCAGTACTTC. This codes for CASSLSRGVSYEQYF.

The chain employs TRBV28 and TRBJ2-4; no firm D call. CDR3 length equals 14 residues. The germline V gene encodes CDR1 MDHEN and CDR2 SYDVKM. V lost 3 bases, J lost 4 bases, and 10 bases lay in between. The CDR3 reads CASSFLQKKNIQYF. The DNA of the CDR3 is TGTGCCAGCAGTTTCCTACAGAAAAAAAACATTCAGTACTTC.

This chain connects TRBV4-2 to TRBJ1-1; D not certain. CDR1 and CDR2 from the germline V gene are LGHNA and YNFKEQ. The CDR3 totals 14 residues. V dropped 10 bases and J dropped 1 base, with 16 bases sitting between them. The CDR3 DNA sequence: TGTGCCACCCAATTCGGACCAGAGAACACTGAAGCTTTCTTT. It yields the protein CATQFGPENTEAFF.

This clonotype was detected only a few times. The chain recombines TRBV29-1 with TRBJ2-1; 7 bases map to TRBD2. The CDR3 is made up of 16 amino acids. Germline V gene data show CDR1 as SQVTM and CDR2 as ANQGSEA. V dropped 7 bases and J dropped 0; count of bases not matched to a gene: 12. The CDR3 sequence is CSATGSRESSYNEQFF. The CDR3 DNA is TGCAGCGCCACCGGGTCGCGGGAGAGCTCCTACAATGAGCAGTTCTTC.

This clonotype was picked up many times. The chain carries TRBV10-3 and TRBJ2-5; 9 bases line up with TRBD2. The germline V gene has CDR1 ENHRY and CDR2 SYGVKD. The CDR3 extends over 14 amino acids. With V trimmed by 11 bases and J by 3 bases, 10 bases remained unmatched. The CDR3 DNA reads as TGTGCCGCGGCGGGGGGGCCTCAGAAAGAGACCCAGTACTTC. Amino acids: CAAAGGPQKETQYF.

V usage is TRBV5-1 and J usage is TRBJ2-7; perhaps D is TRBD1 or TRBD2 (5 bases each). V was clipped by 0 bases and J by 0 bases, with 10 bases between them. From germline, CDR1 is SGHRS and CDR2 YFSETQ. The length of the CDR3 is 15 residues. The chain's CDR3 is CASSLGGSTSYEQYF. The CDR3 DNA sequence: TGCGCCAGCAGCTTGGGGGGGAGCACCTCCTACGAGCAGTACTTC.

V usage is TRBV4-3 and J usage is TRBJ2-1; 8 nucleotides match TRBD2. The trim removed 0 bases at V and 0 bases at J, leaving 4 bases unmatched. The CDR3 is 17 amino acids. CDR1 LGHNA and CDR2 YSLEER come from the germline V gene. The DNA for the CDR3 is TGCGCCAGCAGCCAAGATTTCCTAGCGGGCTCCTACAATGAGCAGTTCTTC. This codes for CASSQDFLAGSYNEQFF.

The J gene is TRBJ1-5, the V gene TRBV6-5; TRBD1 matches at 8 bases. Germline V CDR1 and CDR2: MNHEY, SVGAGI. The length of the CDR3 is 16 residues. Trimming at V came to 4 bases and at J to 1 base, leaving 6 bases not matched to a gene. The chain's CDR3 is CASSFLQGASNQPQHF. The CDR3 DNA sequence: TGTGCCAGCAGTTTCCTCCAGGGGGCGAGCAATCAGCCCCAGCATTTT.

This chain joins TRBV12-3 or TRBV12-4 and TRBJ2-7; tentative D call: TRBD1 (6 bases). The ends were cut back, 6 bases at V and 0 bases at J, with 12 bases in the middle. CDR3 size: 14 residues. This chain's CDR3 is CASRPSTGSYEQYF. CDR3 coding DNA: TGTGCCAGCAGACCCTCGACAGGCTCCTACGAGCAGTACTTC.